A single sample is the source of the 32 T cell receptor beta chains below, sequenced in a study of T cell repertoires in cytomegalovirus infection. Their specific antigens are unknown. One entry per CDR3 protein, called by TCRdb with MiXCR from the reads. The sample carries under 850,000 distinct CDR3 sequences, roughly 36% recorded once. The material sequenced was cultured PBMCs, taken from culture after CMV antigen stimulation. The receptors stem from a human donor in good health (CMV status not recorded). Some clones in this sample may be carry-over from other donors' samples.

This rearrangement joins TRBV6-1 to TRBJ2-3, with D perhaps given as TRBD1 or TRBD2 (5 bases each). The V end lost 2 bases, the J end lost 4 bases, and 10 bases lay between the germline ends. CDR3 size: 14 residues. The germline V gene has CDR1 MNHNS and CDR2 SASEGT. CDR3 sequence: CASSERDGADTQYF. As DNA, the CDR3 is TGTGCCAGCAGTGAAAGGGACGGTGCAGATACGCAGTATTTT.

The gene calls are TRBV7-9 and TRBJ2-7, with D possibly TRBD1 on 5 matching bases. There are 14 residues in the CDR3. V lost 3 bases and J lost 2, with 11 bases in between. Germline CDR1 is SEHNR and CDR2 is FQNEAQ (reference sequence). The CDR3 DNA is TGTGCCAGCAGCTTTCATCAGGGAACCTACGAGCAGTACTTC. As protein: CASSFHQGTYEQYF. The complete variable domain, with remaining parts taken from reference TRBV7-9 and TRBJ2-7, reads DTGVSQNPRHKITKRGQNVTFRCDPISEHNRLYWYRQTLGQGPEFLTYFQNEAQLEKSRLLSDRFSAERPKGSFSTLEIQRTEQGDSAMYLCASSFHQGTYEQYFGPGTRLTVT.

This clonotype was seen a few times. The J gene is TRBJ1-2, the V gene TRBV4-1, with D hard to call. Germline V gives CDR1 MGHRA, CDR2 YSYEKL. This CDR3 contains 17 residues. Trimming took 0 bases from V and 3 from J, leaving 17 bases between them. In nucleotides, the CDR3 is TGCGCCAGCAGCCAAGATCGGAGCCTTCCAGAGGACTATGGCTACACCTTC. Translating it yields CASSQDRSLPEDYGYTF.

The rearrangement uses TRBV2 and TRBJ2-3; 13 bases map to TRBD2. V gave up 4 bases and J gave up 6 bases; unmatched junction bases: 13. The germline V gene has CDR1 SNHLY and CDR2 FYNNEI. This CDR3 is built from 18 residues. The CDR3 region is CASSGTRLAGGFWDTQYF. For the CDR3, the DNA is TGTGCCAGCAGTGGGACGAGACTAGCGGGGGGATTCTGGGATACGCAGTATTTT.

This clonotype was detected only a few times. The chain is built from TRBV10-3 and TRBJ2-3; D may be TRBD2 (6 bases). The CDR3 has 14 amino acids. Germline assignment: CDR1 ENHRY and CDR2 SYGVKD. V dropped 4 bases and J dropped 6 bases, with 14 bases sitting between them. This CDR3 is CAISGGLQADTQYF. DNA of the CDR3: TGTGCCATCAGTGGGGGACTGCAAGCCGATACGCAGTATTTT.

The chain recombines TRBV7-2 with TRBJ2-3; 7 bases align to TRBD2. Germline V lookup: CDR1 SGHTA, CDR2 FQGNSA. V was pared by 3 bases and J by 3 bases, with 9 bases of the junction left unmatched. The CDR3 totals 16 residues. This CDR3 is CASSLQAGIQTDTQYF. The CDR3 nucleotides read TGTGCCAGCAGCTTGCAAGCGGGAATACAAACAGATACGCAGTATTTT.

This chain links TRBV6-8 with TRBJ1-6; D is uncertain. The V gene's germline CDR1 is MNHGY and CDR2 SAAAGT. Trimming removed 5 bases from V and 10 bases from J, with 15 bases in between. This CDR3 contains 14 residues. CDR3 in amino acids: CASSRGLEESPLHF. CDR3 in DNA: TGTGCCAGCAGTCGAGGACTCGAGGAGTCACCCCTCCACTTT.

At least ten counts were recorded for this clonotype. In DNA form, the CDR3 reads TGTGCCAGCAGCTCCCGGGACAGGGTTATCAATGAGCAGTTCTTC. Its translation is CASSSRDRVINEQFF. V and J are TRBV7-6 and TRBJ2-1; TRBD1 aligns across 9 bases. CDR3 length: 15 amino acids. V dropped 4 bases and J dropped 6; count of bases not matched to a gene: 7. From germline, CDR1 is SGHVS and CDR2 FNYEAQ.

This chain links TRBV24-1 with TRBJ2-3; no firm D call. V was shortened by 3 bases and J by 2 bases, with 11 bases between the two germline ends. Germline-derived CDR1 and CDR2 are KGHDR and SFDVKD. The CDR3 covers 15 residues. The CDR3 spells CATSDRGSLTDTQYF. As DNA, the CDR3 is TGTGCCACCAGTGATCGTGGATCCCTCACAGATACGCAGTATTTT.

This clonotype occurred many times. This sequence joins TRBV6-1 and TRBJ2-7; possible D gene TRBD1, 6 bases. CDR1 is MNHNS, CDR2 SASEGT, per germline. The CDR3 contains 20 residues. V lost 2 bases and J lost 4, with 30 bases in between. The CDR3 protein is CASSEWGMDRSLLFWYEQYF. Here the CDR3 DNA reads TGTGCCAGCAGTGAATGGGGAATGGACAGATCCCTTCTGTTTTGGTACGAGCAGTACTTC.

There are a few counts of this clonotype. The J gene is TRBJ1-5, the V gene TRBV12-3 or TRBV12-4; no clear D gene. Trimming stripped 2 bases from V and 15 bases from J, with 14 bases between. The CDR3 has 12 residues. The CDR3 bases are TGTGCCAGCAGTTTAACACAAGGGAAGCGGCATTTT. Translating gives CASSLTQGKRHF.

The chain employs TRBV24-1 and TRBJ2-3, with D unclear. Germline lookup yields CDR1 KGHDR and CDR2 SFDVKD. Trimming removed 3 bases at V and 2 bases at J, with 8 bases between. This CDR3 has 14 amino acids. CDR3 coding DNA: TGTGCCACCAGTGATCCAACCCACACAGATACGCAGTATTTT. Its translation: CATSDPTHTDTQYF.

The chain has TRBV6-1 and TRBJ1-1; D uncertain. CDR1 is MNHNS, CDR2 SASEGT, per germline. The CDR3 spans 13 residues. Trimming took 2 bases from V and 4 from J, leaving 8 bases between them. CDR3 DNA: TGTGCCAGCAGTGAAACACGCTCCACTGAAGCTTTCTTT. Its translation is CASSETRSTEAFF.

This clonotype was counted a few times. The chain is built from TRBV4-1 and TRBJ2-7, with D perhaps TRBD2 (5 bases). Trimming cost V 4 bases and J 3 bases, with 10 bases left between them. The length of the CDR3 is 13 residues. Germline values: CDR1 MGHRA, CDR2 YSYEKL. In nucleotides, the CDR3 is TGCGCCAGCAGCCGGACTGCTAACTACGAGCAGTACTTC. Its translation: CASSRTANYEQYF.

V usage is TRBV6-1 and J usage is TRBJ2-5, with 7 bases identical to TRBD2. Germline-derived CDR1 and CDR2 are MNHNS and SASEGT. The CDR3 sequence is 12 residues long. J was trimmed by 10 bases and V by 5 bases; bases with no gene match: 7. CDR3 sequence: CASSLTWEGQYF. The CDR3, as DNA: TGTGCCAGCAGTCTGACCTGGGAGGGCCAGTACTTC.

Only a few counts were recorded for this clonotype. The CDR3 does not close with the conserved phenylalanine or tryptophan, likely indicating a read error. The CDR3 is CASSLRLSRRSQNTEAFL. CDR3 sequence (DNA): TGTGCCAGCAGCTTAAGGTTGTCGAGGCGAAGCCAGAACACTGAAGCTTTCTTA. The chain couples TRBV7-6 to TRBJ1-1; D is undetermined. The length of the CDR3 is 18 residues. The germline CDR1 and CDR2 sequences are SGHVS and FNYEAQ. Trimming removed 2 bases at V and 1 base at J, with 20 bases between.

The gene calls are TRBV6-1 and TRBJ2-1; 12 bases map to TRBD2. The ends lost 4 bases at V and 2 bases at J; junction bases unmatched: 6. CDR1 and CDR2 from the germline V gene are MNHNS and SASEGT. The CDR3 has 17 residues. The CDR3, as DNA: TGTGCCAGCAGTGCCAGGCTAGCGGGGGGGCCCTACAATGAGCAGTTCTTC. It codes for CASSARLAGGPYNEQFF.

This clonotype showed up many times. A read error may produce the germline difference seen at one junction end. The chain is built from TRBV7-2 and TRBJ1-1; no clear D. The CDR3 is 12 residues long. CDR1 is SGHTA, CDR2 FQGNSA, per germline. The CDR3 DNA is TGTGCCAGCAGCCTAGCTGGGGCTGAAGCTTTCTTT. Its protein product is CASSLAGAEAFF.

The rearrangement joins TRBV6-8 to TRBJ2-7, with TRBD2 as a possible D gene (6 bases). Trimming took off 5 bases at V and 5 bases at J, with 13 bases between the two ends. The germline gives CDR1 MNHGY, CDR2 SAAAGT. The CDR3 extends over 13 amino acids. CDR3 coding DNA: TGTGCCAGCAGTCCGGACTATAGCGACGAGCAGTACTTC. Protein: CASSPDYSDEQYF.

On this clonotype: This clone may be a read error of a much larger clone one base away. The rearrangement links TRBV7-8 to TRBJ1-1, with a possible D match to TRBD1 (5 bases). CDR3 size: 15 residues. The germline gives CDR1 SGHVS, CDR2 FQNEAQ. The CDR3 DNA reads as TGTGCCAGCAGCTCTAGGACATACTATAACACTGAAGCTCTCTTT. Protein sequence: CASSSRTYYNTEALF.

The DNA for the CDR3 is TGTGCCAGCTCACCTGGGACTAGTCGAAACTACGAGCAGTACTTC. As protein: CASSPGTSRNYEQYF. The rearrangement uses TRBV18 and TRBJ2-7; TRBD2 matches 8 bases. Germline-derived CDR1 and CDR2 are KGHSH and LQKENI. There are 15 residues in the CDR3. V trimming: 3 bases; J trimming: 3 bases; junction bases outside the gene matches: 7.

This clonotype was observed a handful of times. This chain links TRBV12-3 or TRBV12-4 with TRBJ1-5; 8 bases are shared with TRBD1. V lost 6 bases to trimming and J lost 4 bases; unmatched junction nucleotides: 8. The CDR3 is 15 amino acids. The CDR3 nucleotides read TGTGCCAGCAGGCCCGGACAGGGCGGAAATCAGCCCCAGCATTTT. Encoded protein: CASRPGQGGNQPQHF.

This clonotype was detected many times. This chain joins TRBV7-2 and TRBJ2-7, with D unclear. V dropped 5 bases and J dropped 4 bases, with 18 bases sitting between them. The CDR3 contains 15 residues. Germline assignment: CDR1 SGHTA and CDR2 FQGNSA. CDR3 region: CASSQRTEQNYEQYF. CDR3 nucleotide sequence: TGTGCCAGCAGCCAACGGACGGAGCAGAATTACGAGCAGTACTTC.

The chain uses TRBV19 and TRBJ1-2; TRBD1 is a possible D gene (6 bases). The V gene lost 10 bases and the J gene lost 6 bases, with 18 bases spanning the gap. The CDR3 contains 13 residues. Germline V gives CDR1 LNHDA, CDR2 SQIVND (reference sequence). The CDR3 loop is CATRRQQGDGYTF. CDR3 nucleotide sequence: TGTGCCACTCGTCGTCAACAGGGAGATGGCTACACCTTC.

The CDR3 spells CASSSGTLDEQYF. Here the CDR3 DNA reads TGTGCCAGCAGCTCCGGGACCCTTGACGAGCAGTACTTC. This chain joins TRBV7-2 and TRBJ2-7, with D perhaps assigned TRBD1 or TRBD2 (5 bases each). CDR1 is SGHTA, CDR2 FQGNSA, per germline. Trimming removed 4 bases at V and 5 bases at J, with 12 bases between. The CDR3 length is 13 residues.

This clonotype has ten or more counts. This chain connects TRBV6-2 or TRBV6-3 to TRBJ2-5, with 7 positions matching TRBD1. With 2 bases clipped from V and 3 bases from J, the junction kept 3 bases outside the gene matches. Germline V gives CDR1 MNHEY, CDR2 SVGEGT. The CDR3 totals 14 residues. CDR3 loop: CASSYTDRKETQYF. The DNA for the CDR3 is TGTGCCAGCAGTTACACGGACAGGAAAGAGACCCAGTACTTC.

CDR3 nucleotides: TGTGCCAGCAGTGGGGGGGCTAGCGGGGACAATGAGCAGTTCTTC. Translation: CASSGGASGDNEQFF. The chain employs TRBV6-1 and TRBJ2-1; 9 bases are shared with TRBD2. CDR3 length: 15 residues. Germline CDR1 MNHNS, CDR2 SASEGT. Trimming took 4 bases from V and 5 from J; bases not matched to a gene: 6.

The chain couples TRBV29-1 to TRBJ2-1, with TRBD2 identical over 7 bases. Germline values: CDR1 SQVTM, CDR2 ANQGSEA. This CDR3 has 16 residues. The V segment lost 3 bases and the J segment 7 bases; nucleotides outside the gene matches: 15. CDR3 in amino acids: CSVDPVGRETWNEQFF. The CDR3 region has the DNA TGCAGCGTTGACCCCGTGGGGCGGGAGACTTGGAATGAGCAGTTCTTC.

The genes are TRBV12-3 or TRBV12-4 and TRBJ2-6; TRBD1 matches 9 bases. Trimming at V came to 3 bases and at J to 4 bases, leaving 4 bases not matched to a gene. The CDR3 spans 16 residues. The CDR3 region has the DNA TGTGCCAGCAGTTTTGGGACAGGGACAGGGGCCAACGTCCTGACTTTC. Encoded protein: CASSFGTGTGANVLTF.

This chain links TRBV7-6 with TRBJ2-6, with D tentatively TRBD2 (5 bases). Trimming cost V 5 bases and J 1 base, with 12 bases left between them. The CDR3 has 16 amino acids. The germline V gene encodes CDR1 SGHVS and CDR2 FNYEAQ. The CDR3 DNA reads TGTGCCAGCAGCGACTACGAGAGGTCTGGGGCCAACGTCCTGACTTTC. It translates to CASSDYERSGANVLTF.

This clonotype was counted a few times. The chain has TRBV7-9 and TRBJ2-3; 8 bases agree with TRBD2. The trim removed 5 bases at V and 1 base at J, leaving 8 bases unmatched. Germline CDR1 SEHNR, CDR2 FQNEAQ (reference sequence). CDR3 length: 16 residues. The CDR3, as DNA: TGTGCCAGCAGCCAAGAGCGGGGGCTCCGCACAGATACGCAGTATTTT. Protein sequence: CASSQERGLRTDTQYF.

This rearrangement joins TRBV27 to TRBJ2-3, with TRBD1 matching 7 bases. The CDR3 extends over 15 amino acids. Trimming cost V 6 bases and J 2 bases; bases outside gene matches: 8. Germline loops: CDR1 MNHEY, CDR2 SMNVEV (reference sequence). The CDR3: CASRRDSFYTDTQYF. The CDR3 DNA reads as TGTGCCAGCAGACGGGACAGCTTTTACACAGATACGCAGTATTTT.